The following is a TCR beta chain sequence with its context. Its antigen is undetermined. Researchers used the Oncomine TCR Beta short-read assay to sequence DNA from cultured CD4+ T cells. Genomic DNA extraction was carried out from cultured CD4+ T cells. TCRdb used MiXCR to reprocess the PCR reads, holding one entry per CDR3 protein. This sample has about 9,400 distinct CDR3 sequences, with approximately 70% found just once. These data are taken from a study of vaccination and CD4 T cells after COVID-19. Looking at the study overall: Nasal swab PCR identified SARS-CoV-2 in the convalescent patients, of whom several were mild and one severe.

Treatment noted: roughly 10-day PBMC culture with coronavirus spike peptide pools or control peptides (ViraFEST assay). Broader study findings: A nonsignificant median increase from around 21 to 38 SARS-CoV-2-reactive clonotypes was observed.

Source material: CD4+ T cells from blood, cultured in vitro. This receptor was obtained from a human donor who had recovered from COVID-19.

This CDR3 reads CASSLSSGTERGEQYF. The CDR3 DNA is TGTGCCAGCAGCTTATCTAGCGGGACCGAGCGGGGCGAGCAGTACTTC. The rearrangement links TRBV7-2 to TRBJ2-7; 9 bases match TRBD2. Trimming removed 2 bases from V and 6 bases from J; junction bases left unmatched: 11. CDR3 length equals 16 residues. Germline V gene sequence: CDR1 SGHTA, CDR2 FQGNSA.